This TCR beta chain derives from a study of regulatory T cells in long-lasting Graves disease. Germline loops: CDR1 MNHEY, CDR2 SMNVEV (reference sequence). Losses at the gene ends were 5 bases for V and 8 bases for J; bases not matched to a gene: 9. The CDR3 extends over 14 amino acids. Both iRepertoire HTBI primers and Arm-PCR of CDR3 regions were used to build the TCR beta libraries. Each CDR3 protein gets one entry after TCRdb re-called the multiplex PCR reads with MiXCR. This repertoire shows under 500,000 distinct CDR3 sequences, around 15% found once; its top ten account for about 10%. This clonotype was seen ten or more times. As to time point: newly diagnosed GD, antithyroid drugs for less than 3 months. The TCR library used RNA extracted from PBMCs. Approximately 9.6 milliliters of peripheral blood were drawn into EDTA tubes. These records were also assigned to another study, of T cells in Graves' hyperthyroidism and ophthalmopathy. As that report states: Absent ophthalmopathy progression within 18 months defined stable Graves' hyperthyroidism. Exclusion followed for patients with uncontrolled infection, other autoimmune disease, pregnancy or lactation.

This chain uses TRBV27 with TRBJ2-1; 7 bases map to TRBD1. The sequence came from a woman aged 25-40 years with Graves disease. The starting material was peripheral blood mononuclear cells (PBMCs), obtained at new diagnosis, from a patient treated with antithyroid drugs. CDR3 region: CASSPWTGPDEQFF. DNA of the CDR3: TGTGCCAGCAGTCCCTGGACAGGACCAGATGAGCAGTTCTTC.